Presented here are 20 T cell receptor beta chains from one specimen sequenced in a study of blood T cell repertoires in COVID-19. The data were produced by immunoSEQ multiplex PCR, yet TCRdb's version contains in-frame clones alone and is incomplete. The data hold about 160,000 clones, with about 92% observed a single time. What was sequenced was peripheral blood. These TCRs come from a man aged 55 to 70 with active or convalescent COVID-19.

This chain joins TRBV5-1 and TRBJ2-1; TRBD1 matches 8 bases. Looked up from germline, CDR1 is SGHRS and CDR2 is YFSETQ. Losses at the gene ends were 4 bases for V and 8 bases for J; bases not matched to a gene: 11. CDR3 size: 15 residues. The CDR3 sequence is CASSTRPGQGDEQFF. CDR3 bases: TGCGCCAGCAGCACGCGACCCGGACAGGGCGATGAGCAGTTCTTC.

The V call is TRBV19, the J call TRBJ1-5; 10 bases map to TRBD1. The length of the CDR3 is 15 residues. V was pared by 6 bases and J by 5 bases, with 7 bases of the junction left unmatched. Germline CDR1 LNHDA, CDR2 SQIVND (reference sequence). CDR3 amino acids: CASSVPGTGDQPQHF. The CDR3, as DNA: TGTGCCAGTAGCGTACCCGGGACAGGGGATCAGCCCCAGCATTTT.

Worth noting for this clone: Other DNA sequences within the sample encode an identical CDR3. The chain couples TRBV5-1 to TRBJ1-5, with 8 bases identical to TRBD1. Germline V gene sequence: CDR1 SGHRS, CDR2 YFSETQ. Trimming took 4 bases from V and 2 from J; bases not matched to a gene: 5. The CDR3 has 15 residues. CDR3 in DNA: TGCGCCAGCAGCCTAGGGACAGGAGGCAATCAGCCCCAGCATTTT. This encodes CASSLGTGGNQPQHF.

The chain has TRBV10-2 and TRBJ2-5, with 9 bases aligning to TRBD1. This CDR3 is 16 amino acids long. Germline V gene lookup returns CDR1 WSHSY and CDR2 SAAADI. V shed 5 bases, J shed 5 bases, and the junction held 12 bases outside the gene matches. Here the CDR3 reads CASSRIQQGAGETQYF. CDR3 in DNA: TGCGCCAGCAGTAGAATACAACAGGGGGCAGGGGAGACCCAGTACTTC.

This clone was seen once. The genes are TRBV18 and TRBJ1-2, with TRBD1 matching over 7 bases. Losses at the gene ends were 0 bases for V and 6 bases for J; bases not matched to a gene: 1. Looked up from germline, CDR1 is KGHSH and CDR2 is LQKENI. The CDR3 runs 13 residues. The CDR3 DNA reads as TGTGCCAGCTCACCACCGACAGGGAATGGCTACACCTTC. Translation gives CASSPPTGNGYTF.

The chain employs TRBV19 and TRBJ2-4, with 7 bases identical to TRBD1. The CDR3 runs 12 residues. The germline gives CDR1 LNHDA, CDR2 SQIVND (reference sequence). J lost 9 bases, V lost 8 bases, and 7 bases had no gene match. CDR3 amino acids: CASGWTGGIQYF. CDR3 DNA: TGTGCCAGTGGTTGGACAGGAGGCATTCAGTACTTC.

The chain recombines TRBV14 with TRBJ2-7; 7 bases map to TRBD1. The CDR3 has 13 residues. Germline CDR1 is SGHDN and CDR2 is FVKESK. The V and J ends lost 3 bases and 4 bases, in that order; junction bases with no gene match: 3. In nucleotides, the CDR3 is TGTGCCAGCAGCCACTTACAGGGGTACGAGCAGTACTTC. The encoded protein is CASSHLQGYEQYF.

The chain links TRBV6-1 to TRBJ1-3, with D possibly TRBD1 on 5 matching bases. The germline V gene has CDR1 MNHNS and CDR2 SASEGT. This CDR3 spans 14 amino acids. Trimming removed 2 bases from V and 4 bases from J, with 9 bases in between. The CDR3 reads CASSEWGDGNTIYF. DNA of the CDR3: TGTGCCAGCAGTGAATGGGGGGACGGAAACACCATATATTTT.

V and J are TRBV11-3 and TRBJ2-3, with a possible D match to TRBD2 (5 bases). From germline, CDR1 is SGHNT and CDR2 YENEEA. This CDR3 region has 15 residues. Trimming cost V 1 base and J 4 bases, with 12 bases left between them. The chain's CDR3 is CASSLGGVRADTQYF. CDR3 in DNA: TGTGCCAGCAGCTTAGGGGGAGTAAGAGCAGATACGCAGTATTTT.

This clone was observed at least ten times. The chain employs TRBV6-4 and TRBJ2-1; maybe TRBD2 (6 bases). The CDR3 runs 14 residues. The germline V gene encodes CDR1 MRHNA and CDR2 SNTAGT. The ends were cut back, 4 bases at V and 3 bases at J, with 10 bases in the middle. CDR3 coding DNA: TGTGCCAGCAGTGTGTCGGGGGACTACAATGAGCAGTTCTTC. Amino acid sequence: CASSVSGDYNEQFF.

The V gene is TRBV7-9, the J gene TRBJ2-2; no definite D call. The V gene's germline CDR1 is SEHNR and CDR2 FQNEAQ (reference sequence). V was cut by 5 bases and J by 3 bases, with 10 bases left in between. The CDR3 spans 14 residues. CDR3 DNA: TGTGCCAGCAGCATTCCCTTCCACACCGGGGAGCTGTTTTTT. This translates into CASSIPFHTGELFF.

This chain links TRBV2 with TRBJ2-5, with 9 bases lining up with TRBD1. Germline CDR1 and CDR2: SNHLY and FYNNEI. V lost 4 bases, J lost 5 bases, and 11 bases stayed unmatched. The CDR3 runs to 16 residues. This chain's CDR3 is CASSANRGLFGETQYF. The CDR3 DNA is TGTGCCAGCAGTGCGAACAGGGGGCTGTTTGGGGAGACCCAGTACTTC.

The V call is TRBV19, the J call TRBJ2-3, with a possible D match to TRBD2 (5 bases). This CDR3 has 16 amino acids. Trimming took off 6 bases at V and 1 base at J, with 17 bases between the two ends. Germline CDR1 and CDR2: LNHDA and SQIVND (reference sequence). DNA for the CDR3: TGTGCCAGTAGCCCCTCGCTAGCACCAGGCACAGATACGCAGTATTTT. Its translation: CASSPSLAPGTDTQYF.

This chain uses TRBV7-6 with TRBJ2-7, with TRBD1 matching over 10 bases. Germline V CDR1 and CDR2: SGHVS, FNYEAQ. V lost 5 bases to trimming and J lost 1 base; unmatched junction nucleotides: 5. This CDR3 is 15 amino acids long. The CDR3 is CASSRDRGISYEQYF. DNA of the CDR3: TGTGCCAGCAGCCGGGACAGGGGTATTTCCTACGAGCAGTACTTC.

The CDR3 DNA sequence: TGTGCCATCAGTGAGTCGACTAGCGGATCTAGCACAGATACGCAGTATTTT. This sequence encodes CAISESTSGSSTDTQYF. V usage is TRBV10-3 and J usage is TRBJ2-3; TRBD2 aligns across 9 bases. Germline V gene sequence: CDR1 ENHRY, CDR2 SYGVKD. V was pared by 0 bases and J by 0 bases, with 4 bases of the junction left unmatched. This CDR3 is built from 17 residues.

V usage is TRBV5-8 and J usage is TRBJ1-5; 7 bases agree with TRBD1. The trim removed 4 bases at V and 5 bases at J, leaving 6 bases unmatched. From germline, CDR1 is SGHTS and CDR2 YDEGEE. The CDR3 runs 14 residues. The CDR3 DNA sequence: TGTGCCAGCAGCCGCCGACAGGGCCATCAGCCCCAGCATTTT. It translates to CASSRRQGHQPQHF.

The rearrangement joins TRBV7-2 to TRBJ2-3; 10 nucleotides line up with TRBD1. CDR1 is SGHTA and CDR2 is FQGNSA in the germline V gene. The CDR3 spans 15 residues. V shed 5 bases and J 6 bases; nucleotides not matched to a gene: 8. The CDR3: CASSPFDRGLDTQYF. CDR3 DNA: TGTGCCAGCAGCCCCTTTGACAGGGGGCTTGATACGCAGTATTTT.

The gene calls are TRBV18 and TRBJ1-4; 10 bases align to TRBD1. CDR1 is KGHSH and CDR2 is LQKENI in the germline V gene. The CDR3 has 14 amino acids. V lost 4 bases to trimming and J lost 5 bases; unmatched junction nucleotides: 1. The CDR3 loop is CASSRDRGNEKLFF. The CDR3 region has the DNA TGTGCCAGCTCACGGGACAGGGGAAATGAAAAACTGTTTTTT. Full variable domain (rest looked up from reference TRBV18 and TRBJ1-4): NAGVMQNPRHLVRRRGQEARLRCSPMKGHSHVYWYRQLPEEGLKFMVYLQKENIIDESGMPKERFSAEFPKEGPSILRIQQVVRGDSAAYFCASSRDRGNEKLFFGSGTQLSVL.

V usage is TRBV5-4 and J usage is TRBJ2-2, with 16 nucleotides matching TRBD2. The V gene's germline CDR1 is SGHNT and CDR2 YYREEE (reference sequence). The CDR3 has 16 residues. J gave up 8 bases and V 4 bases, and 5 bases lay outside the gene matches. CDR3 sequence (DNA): TGTGCCAGCAGCCCGGGACTAGCGGGGGGGCAGGGGGAGCTGTTTTTT. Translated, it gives CASSPGLAGGQGELFF.

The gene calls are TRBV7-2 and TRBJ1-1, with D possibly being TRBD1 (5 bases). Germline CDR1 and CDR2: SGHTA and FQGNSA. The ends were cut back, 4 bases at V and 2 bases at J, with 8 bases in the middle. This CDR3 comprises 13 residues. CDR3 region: CASSSQGNTEAFF. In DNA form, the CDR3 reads TGTGCCAGCAGCTCCCAGGGTAACACTGAAGCTTTCTTT.